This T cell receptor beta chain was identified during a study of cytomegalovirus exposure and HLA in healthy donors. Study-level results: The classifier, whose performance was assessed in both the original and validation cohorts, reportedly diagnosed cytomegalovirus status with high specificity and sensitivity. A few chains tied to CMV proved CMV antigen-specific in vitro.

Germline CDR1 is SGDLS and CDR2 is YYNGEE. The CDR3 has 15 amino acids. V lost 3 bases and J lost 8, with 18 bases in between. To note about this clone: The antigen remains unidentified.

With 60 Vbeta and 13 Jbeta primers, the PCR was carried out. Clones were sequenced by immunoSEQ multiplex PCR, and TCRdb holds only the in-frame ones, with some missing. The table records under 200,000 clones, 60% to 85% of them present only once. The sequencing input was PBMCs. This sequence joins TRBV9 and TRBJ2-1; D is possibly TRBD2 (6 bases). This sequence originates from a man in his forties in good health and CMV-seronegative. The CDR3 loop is CASSGAGTLVDEQFF. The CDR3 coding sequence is TGTGCCAGCAGCGGTGCCGGGACTCTCGTCGATGAGCAGTTCTTC.